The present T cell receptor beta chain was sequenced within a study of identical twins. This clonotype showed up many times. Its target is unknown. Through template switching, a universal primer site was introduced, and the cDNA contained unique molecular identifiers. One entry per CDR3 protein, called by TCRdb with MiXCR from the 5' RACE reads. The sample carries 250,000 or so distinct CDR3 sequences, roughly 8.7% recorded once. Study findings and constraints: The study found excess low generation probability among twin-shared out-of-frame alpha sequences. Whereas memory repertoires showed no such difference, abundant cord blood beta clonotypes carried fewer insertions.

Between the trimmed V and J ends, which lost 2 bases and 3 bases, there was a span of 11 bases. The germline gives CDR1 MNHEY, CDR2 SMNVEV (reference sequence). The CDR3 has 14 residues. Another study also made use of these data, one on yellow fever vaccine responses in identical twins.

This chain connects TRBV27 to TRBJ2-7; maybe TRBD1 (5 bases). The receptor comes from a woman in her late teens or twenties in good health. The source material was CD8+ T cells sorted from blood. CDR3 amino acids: CASSLLRGGYEQYF. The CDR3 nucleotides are TGTGCCAGCAGTTTACTTAGGGGTGGCTACGAGCAGTACTTC.